The rows below give T cell receptor beta chains drawn from one sample of a study of T cell repertoires in cytomegalovirus infection. TCRdb analysed the reads with MiXCR anew, one entry per CDR3 protein. The sample consists of under 850,000 distinct CDR3 sequences, around 35% of them appearing once. No antigen is known for these receptors. This sample comprised cultured PBMCs, obtained from culture after CMV antigen stimulation. Source of these receptors: a human donor in good health (CMV status not recorded). Some clones in this sample may be carry-over from other donors' samples. The CDR3 runs from the conserved cysteine through the conserved F or W. Fields, in order: clone size, J gene, V gene, D gene, CDR3 DNA, CDR3 protein. The D gene is left open where the match is weak. The size entry is marked missing in some rows and otherwise reads once, few, many or a size class.

clone_size: -
j_call: TRBJ2-1
v_call: TRBV10-3
d_call: TRBD2
cdr3_nt: TGTGCCATCAAGGGGACTAGCGGGAGAAACAATGAGCAGTTCTTC
cdr3_aa: CAIKGTSGRNNEQFF

clone_size: -
j_call: TRBJ1-3
v_call: TRBV12-3/TRBV12-4
d_call: -
cdr3_nt: TGTGCCAGCCGGAGGGCGGGTAACACCATATATTTT
cdr3_aa: CASRRAGNTIYF

clone_size: -
j_call: TRBJ1-2
v_call: TRBV7-9
d_call: -
cdr3_nt: TGTGCCAGCGGGTGGGGGGTCGATGGCTACACCTTC
cdr3_aa: CASGWGVDGYTF

clone_size: -
j_call: TRBJ1-1
v_call: TRBV27
d_call: -
cdr3_nt: TGTGCCAGCAAGGTTTCGGGAATCGCTGAAGCTTTCTTT
cdr3_aa: CASKVSGIAEAFF

clone_size: -
j_call: TRBJ2-7
v_call: TRBV19
d_call: -
cdr3_nt: TGTGCCTCCCAGGGGAGGGAAGGGTCCTACGAGCAGTACTTC
cdr3_aa: CASQGREGSYEQYF

clone_size: -
j_call: TRBJ1-2
v_call: TRBV19
d_call: -
cdr3_nt: TGTGCCAGTAGTATCATGGGGGGCTCTGGCTACACCTTC
cdr3_aa: CASSIMGGSGYTF

clone_size: few
j_call: TRBJ2-1
v_call: TRBV7-6
d_call: TRBD2
cdr3_nt: TGTGCCAGCAGCCTACCTAGCGGGAGGGCCGGGGGAAATGAGCAGTTCTTC
cdr3_aa: CASSLPSGRAGGNEQFF

clone_size: few
j_call: TRBJ2-5
v_call: TRBV7-9
d_call: TRBD1
cdr3_nt: TGTGCCAGCGGGCCAGTGCCGGGACAGGGGGAGGGATTGGAGACCCAGTACTTC
cdr3_aa: CASGPVPGQGEGLETQYF

clone_size: -
j_call: TRBJ2-3
v_call: TRBV6-1
d_call: TRBD2
cdr3_nt: TGTGCCAGCGGCGGTACTAGCGGCACAGATACGCAGTATTTT
cdr3_aa: CASGGTSGTDTQYF

clone_size: few
j_call: TRBJ2-5
v_call: TRBV7-2
d_call: -
cdr3_nt: TGTGCCAGCAGCCGAGGGGCATTGGGGACCCAGTACTTC
cdr3_aa: CASSRGALGTQYF

clone_size: -
j_call: TRBJ1-6
v_call: TRBV20-1
d_call: -
cdr3_nt: TGCAGTGCCCGTAAGGGGGGGATTCGCGGGACCTTCTCCTATAATTCACCCCTCCACTTT
cdr3_aa: CSARKGGIRGTFSYNSPLHF

clone_size: -
j_call: TRBJ1-2
v_call: TRBV15
d_call: -
cdr3_nt: TGTGCCACCAGCAGGGGGGGGGATAACTATGGCTACACCTTC
cdr3_aa: CATSRGGDNYGYTF

clone_size: many
j_call: TRBJ2-3
v_call: TRBV7-2
d_call: -
cdr3_nt: TGTGCCAGCAGCACCGGGGAGGTAGCAGATACGCAGTATTTT
cdr3_aa: CASSTGEVADTQYF

clone_size: -
j_call: TRBJ2-7
v_call: TRBV4-3
d_call: -
cdr3_nt: TGCGCCAGCAGCCAAGCTCCTTTATCAGCCTACGAGCAGTACTTC
cdr3_aa: CASSQAPLSAYEQYF

clone_size: -
j_call: TRBJ2-2
v_call: TRBV7-9
d_call: TRBD1
cdr3_nt: TGTGCCAGCGACCTTGTTGGGACAGGGAACACCGGGGAGCTGTTTTTT
cdr3_aa: CASDLVGTGNTGELFF

clone_size: -
j_call: TRBJ1-2
v_call: TRBV6-5
d_call: -
cdr3_nt: TGTGCCAGCAGTCCCTACACCTATGGCTACACCTTC
cdr3_aa: CASSPYTYGYTF

clone_size: few
j_call: TRBJ2-5
v_call: TRBV28
d_call: -
cdr3_nt: TGTGCCAGCAGTTCCGACACGTACCAAGAGACCCAGTACTTC
cdr3_aa: CASSSDTYQETQYF

clone_size: -
j_call: TRBJ2-5
v_call: TRBV4-3
d_call: -
cdr3_nt: TGCGCCAGCAGCCAAGATCGGGGACCGACGTACCAAGAGACCCAGTACTTC
cdr3_aa: CASSQDRGPTYQETQYF

clone_size: -
j_call: TRBJ1-5
v_call: TRBV4-1
d_call: -
cdr3_nt: TGCGCCAGCAGTCCATTCCCCATTTCTAGCAATCAGCCCCAGCATTTT
cdr3_aa: CASSPFPISSNQPQHF

clone_size: few
j_call: TRBJ1-2
v_call: TRBV7-8
d_call: -
cdr3_nt: TGTGCCAGCAGCCCCATCGCTAACAGGCACGGCTATGGCTACACCTTC
cdr3_aa: CASSPIANRHGYGYTF

clone_size: once
j_call: TRBJ2-6
v_call: TRBV2
d_call: TRBD1
cdr3_nt: TGTGCCAGCAGTGGGACAGGGGGCTCTGGGGCCAACGTCCTGACTTTC
cdr3_aa: CASSGTGGSGANVLTF

clone_size: once
j_call: TRBJ2-4
v_call: TRBV20-1
d_call: TRBD2
cdr3_nt: TGCAGTGCTAGAAGATGGGGCGGGAGTCAAAACATTCAGTACTTC
cdr3_aa: CSARRWGGSQNIQYF

clone_size: few
j_call: TRBJ2-1
v_call: TRBV11-2
d_call: TRBD2
cdr3_nt: TGTGCCAGCAGCTTGGGTTCACTAGCGGGCCCTTACAATGAGCAGTTCTTC
cdr3_aa: CASSLGSLAGPYNEQFF

clone_size: few
j_call: TRBJ2-7
v_call: TRBV4-2
d_call: TRBD2
cdr3_nt: TGTGCCAGCAGGGGAGGGTCCAGTTCTCTCGAGCAGTACTTC
cdr3_aa: CASRGGSSSLEQYF

clone_size: few
j_call: TRBJ2-1
v_call: TRBV2
d_call: -
cdr3_nt: TGTGCCAGCAGTATTGACGCAACAGGGAAGTTCTTC
cdr3_aa: CASSIDATGKFF

clone_size: many
j_call: TRBJ2-7
v_call: TRBV7-2
d_call: -
cdr3_nt: TGTGCCAGCAGTTCCCCCGGTGGGGGGAGCTCCTACGAGCAGTACTTC
cdr3_aa: CASSSPGGGSSYEQYF

clone_size: few
j_call: TRBJ2-3
v_call: TRBV11-2
d_call: TRBD2
cdr3_nt: TGTGCCAGCAGCCCCCCGGGACTAGCGGAATCAGATACGCAGTATTTT
cdr3_aa: CASSPPGLAESDTQYF

clone_size: once
j_call: TRBJ2-2
v_call: TRBV6-8
d_call: TRBD2
cdr3_nt: TGTGCCAGCAGTGTGGCGGGAGTGGCCGGGGAGCTGTTTTTT
cdr3_aa: CASSVAGVAGELFF

clone_size: few
j_call: TRBJ1-1
v_call: TRBV6-1
d_call: -
cdr3_nt: TGTGCCGCGCGGGGGGATTGGAACACTGAAGCTTTCTTT
cdr3_aa: CAARGDWNTEAFF

clone_size: -
j_call: TRBJ2-3
v_call: TRBV12-3/TRBV12-4
d_call: -
cdr3_nt: TGTGCCGGCAGCTCCACAGGGTCTGATACGCAGTATTTT
cdr3_aa: CAGSSTGSDTQYF

clone_size: -
j_call: TRBJ1-5
v_call: TRBV29-1
d_call: -
cdr3_nt: TGCAGCGTTGTGGCAGGGTTTGATGGCAATCAGCCCCAGCATTTT
cdr3_aa: CSVVAGFDGNQPQHF

clone_size: few
j_call: TRBJ2-1
v_call: TRBV15
d_call: -
cdr3_nt: TGTGCCACCAGACCGCTGGGGCCTGCCAATGAGCAGTTCTTC
cdr3_aa: CATRPLGPANEQFF

clone_size: few
j_call: TRBJ2-7
v_call: TRBV7-9
d_call: -
cdr3_nt: TGTGCCAGCAGCCCCCCGGATGGGGTCTCCTACGAGCAGTACTTC
cdr3_aa: CASSPPDGVSYEQYF

clone_size: -
j_call: TRBJ2-1
v_call: TRBV2
d_call: -
cdr3_nt: TGTGCCAGCAGGACGGACAGAGCCTACTACAATGAGCAGTTCTTC
cdr3_aa: CASRTDRAYYNEQFF

clone_size: -
j_call: TRBJ1-3
v_call: TRBV7-9
d_call: -
cdr3_nt: TGTGCCAGCACCCACGTCAGAAACACCATATATTTT
cdr3_aa: CASTHVRNTIYF

clone_size: few
j_call: TRBJ2-3
v_call: TRBV6-1
d_call: -
cdr3_nt: TGTGCCAGCGGCCTGGGAGCTGGGGGAGATACGCAGTATTTT
cdr3_aa: CASGLGAGGDTQYF

clone_size: few
j_call: TRBJ1-5
v_call: TRBV6-1
d_call: -
cdr3_nt: TGTGCCAGCAGATTTCGGACATTGAACAATCAGCCCCAGCATTTT
cdr3_aa: CASRFRTLNNQPQHF

clone_size: many
j_call: TRBJ1-4
v_call: TRBV12-3/TRBV12-4
d_call: -
cdr3_nt: TGTGCCAGCAGCTTGCGGGAAAAACTGTTTTTT
cdr3_aa: CASSLREKLFF

clone_size: few
j_call: TRBJ2-5
v_call: TRBV7-8
d_call: -
cdr3_nt: TGTGCCAGCACCCTAACAGAGGTCCAAGAGACCCAGTACTTC
cdr3_aa: CASTLTEVQETQYF

clone_size: -
j_call: TRBJ2-2
v_call: TRBV6-6
d_call: -
cdr3_nt: TGTGCCAGCAGCCCCAGCACAGGGATGACCGGGGAGCTGTTTTTT
cdr3_aa: CASSPSTGMTGELFF

clone_size: -
j_call: TRBJ2-5
v_call: TRBV7-2
d_call: -
cdr3_nt: TGTGCCAGCAGCACGGACCTATCGGTTGAGACCCAGTACTTC
cdr3_aa: CASSTDLSVETQYF

clone_size: -
j_call: TRBJ1-2
v_call: TRBV12-3/TRBV12-4
d_call: -
cdr3_nt: TGTGCCAGCAGTTTAGGACAGACTTGGACTACCCTCTTC
cdr3_aa: CASSLGQTWTTLF

clone_size: many
j_call: TRBJ1-2
v_call: TRBV7-2
d_call: TRBD1
cdr3_nt: TGTGCCAGCAGCTCAATTGGACAGGGAGATGTCACCTTC
cdr3_aa: CASSSIGQGDVTF

clone_size: -
j_call: TRBJ2-1
v_call: TRBV3-1
d_call: -
cdr3_nt: TGTGCCAGCAGCCTCAGAGCGGGTGACAATGAGCAGTTCTTC
cdr3_aa: CASSLRAGDNEQFF